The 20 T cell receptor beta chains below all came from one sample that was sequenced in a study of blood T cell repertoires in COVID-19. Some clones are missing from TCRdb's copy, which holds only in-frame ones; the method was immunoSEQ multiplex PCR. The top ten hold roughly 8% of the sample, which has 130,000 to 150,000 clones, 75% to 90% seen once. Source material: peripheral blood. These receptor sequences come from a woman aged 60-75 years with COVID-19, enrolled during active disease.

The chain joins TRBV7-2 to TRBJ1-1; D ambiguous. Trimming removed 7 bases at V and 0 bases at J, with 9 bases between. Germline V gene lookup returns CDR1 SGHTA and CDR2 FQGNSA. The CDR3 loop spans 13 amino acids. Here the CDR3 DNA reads TGTGCCAGCACCCGTCCTATGAACACTGAAGCTTTCTTT. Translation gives CASTRPMNTEAFF.

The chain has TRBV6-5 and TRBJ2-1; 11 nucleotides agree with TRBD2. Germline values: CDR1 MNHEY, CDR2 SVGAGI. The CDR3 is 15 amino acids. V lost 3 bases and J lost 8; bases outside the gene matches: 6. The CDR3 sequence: CASSYRPSGGHEQFF. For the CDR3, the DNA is TGTGCCAGCAGTTATCGGCCTAGCGGGGGGCATGAGCAGTTCTTC.

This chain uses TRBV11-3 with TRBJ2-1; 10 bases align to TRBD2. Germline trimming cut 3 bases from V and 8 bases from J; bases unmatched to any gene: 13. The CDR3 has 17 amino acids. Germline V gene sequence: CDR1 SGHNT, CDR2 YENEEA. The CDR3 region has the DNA TGTGCCAGCAGCTTCCGCTATAGCGGGGGGTCCCGGGATGAGCAGTTCTTC. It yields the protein CASSFRYSGGSRDEQFF.

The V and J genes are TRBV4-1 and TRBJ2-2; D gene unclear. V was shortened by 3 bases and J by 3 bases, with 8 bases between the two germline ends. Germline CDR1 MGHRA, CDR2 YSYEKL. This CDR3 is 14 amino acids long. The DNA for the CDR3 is TGCGCCAGCAGCCACAGAACAGACACCGGGGAGCTGTTTTTT. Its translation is CASSHRTDTGELFF.

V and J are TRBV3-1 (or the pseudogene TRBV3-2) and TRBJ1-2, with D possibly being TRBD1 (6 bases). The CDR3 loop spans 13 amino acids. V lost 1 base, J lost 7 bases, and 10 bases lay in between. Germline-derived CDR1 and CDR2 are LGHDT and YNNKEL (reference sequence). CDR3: CASSQAGEGGYTF. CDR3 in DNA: TGTGCCAGCAGCCAAGCAGGGGAGGGTGGCTACACCTTC.

The DNA for the CDR3 is TGTGCCAGCAGTATGGACAGCTCTGAGCAGTTCTTC. Translated, it gives CASSMDSSEQFF. This sequence joins TRBV2 and TRBJ2-1; TRBD1 is a possible D gene (6 bases). Between the trimmed V and J ends, which lost 5 bases and 9 bases, there was a span of 11 bases. This CDR3 spans 12 amino acids. Germline assignment: CDR1 SNHLY and CDR2 FYNNEI. The full variable domain, its missing parts supplied by reference TRBV2 and TRBJ2-1, is EPEVTQTPSHQVTQMGQEVILRCVPISNHLYFYWYRQILGQKVEFLVSFYNNEISEKSEIFDDQFSVERPDGSNFTLKIRSTKLEDSAMYFCASSMDSSEQFFGPGTRLTVL.

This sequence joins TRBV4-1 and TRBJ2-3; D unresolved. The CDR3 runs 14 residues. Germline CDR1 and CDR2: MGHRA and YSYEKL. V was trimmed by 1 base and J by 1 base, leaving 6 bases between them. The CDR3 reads CASSQVPGTDTQYF. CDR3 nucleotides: TGCGCCAGCAGCCAAGTTCCGGGCACAGATACGCAGTATTTT.

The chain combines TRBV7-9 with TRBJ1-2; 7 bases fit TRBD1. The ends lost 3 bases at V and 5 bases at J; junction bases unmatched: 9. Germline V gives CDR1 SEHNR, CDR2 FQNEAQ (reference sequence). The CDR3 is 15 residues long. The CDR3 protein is CASSFLGTEVYGYTF. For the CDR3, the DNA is TGTGCCAGCAGCTTTTTAGGGACAGAGGTTTATGGCTACACCTTC.

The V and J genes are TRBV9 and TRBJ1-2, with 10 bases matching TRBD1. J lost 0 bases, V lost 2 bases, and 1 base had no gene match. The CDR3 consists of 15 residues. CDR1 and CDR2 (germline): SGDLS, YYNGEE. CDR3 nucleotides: TGTGCCAGCAGCGTCGGGACAGGGGCTAACTATGGCTACACCTTC. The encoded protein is CASSVGTGANYGYTF.

The CDR3 loop reads CASSQDQSGVYYEQYF. CDR3 nucleotides: TGCGCCAGCAGCCAAGATCAAAGCGGGGTATACTACGAGCAGTACTTC. This chain links TRBV4-1 with TRBJ2-7; TRBD2 agrees at 7 bases. The CDR3 totals 16 residues. Trimming took 0 bases from V and 3 from J; bases not matched to a gene: 8. The germline V gene has CDR1 MGHRA and CDR2 YSYEKL.

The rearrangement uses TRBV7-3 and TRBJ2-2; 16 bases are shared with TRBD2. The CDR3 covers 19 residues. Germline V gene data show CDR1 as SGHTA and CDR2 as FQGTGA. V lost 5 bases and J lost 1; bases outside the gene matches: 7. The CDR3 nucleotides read TGTGCCAGCAGCCCGCGGGGACTAGCGGGGGGGCAGAACACCGGGGAGCTGTTTTTT. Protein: CASSPRGLAGGQNTGELFF.

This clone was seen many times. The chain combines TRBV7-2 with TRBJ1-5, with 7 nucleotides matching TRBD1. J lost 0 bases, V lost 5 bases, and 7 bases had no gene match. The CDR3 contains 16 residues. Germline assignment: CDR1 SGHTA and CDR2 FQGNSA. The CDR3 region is CASSLTTGSSNQPQHF. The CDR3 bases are TGTGCCAGCAGCCTAACGACAGGGTCTAGCAATCAGCCCCAGCATTTT. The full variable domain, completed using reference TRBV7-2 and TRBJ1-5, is GAGVSQSPSNKVTEKGKDVELRCDPISGHTALYWYRQSLGQGLEFLIYFQGNSAPDKSGLPSDRFSAERTGGSVSTLTIQRTQQEDSAVYLCASSLTTGSSNQPQHFGDGTRLSIL.

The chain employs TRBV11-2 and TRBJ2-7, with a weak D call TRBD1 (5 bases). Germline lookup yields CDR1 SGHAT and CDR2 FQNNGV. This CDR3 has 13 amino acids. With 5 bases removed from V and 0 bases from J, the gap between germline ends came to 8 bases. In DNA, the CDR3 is TGTGCCAGCAGCGGGGCGAGCTCCTACGAGCAGTACTTC. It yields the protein CASSGASSYEQYF. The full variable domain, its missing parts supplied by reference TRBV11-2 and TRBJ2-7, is EAGVAQSPRYKIIEKRQSVAFWCNPISGHATLYWYQQILGQGPKLLIQFQNNGVVDDSQLPKDRFSAERLKGVDSTLKIQPAKLEDSAVYLCASSGASSYEQYFGPGTRLTVT.

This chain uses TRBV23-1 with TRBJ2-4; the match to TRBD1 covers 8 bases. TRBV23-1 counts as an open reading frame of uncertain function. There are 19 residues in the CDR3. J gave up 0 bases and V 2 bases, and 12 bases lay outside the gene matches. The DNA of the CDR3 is TGCGCCAGCAGTCAACCGGGACAGGAGTTAGTACTAGCCAAAAACATTCAGTACTTC. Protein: CASSQPGQELVLAKNIQYF.

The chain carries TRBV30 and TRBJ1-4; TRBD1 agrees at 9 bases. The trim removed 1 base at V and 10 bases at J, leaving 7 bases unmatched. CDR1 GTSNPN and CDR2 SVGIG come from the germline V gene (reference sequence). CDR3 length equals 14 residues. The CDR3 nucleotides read TGTGCCTGGAGTGCGGGGACAGGGCTGGGAAAACTGTTTTTT. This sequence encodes CAWSAGTGLGKLFF.

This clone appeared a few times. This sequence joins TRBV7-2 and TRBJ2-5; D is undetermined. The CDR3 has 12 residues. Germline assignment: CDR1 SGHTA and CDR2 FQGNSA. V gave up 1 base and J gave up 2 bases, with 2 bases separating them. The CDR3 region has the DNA TGTGCCAGCAGCTTAGTACAAGAGACCCAGTACTTC. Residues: CASSLVQETQYF.

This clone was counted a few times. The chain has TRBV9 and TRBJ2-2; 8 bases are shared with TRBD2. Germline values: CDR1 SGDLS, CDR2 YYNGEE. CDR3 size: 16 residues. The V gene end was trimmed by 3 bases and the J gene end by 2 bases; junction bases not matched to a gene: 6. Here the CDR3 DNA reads TGTGCCAGCAGCGGAAGCGGGGGCCGAAACACCGGGGAGCTGTTTTTT. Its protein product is CASSGSGGRNTGELFF. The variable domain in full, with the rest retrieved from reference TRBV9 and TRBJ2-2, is DSGVTQTPKHLITATGQRVTLRCSPRSGDLSVYWYQQSLDQGLQFLIQYYNGEERAKGNILERFSAQQFPDLHSELNLSSLELGDSALYFCASSGSGGRNTGELFFGEGSRLTVL.

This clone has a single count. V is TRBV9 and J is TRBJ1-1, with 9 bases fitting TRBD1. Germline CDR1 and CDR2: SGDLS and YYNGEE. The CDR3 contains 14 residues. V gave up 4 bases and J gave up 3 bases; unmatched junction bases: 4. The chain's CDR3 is CASSSQGAHTEAFF. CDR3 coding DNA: TGTGCCAGCAGCTCACAGGGGGCGCACACTGAAGCTTTCTTT.

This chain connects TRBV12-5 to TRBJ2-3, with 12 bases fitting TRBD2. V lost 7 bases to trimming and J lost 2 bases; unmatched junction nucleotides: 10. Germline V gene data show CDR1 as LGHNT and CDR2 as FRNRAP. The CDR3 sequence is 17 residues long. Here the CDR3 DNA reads TGTGCTAGTGCCCTCGAGCGACTAGCGGGAGTCACAGATACGCAGTATTTT. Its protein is CASALERLAGVTDTQYF.

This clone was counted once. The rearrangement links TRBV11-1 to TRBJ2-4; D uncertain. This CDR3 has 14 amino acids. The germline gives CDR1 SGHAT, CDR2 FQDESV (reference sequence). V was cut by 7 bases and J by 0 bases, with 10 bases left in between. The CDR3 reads CASNLGGAKNIQYF. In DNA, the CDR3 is TGTGCCAGCAACCTCGGTGGAGCCAAAAACATTCAGTACTTC. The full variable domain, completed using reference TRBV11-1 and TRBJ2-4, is EAEVAQSPRYKITEKSQAVAFWCDPISGHATLYWYRQILGQGPELLVQFQDESVVDDSQLPKDRFSAERLKGVDSTLKIQPAELGDSAMYLCASNLGGAKNIQYFGAGTRLSVL.